These T cell receptor beta chains were read from a single sample in a study of chronic HIV infection and antiretroviral therapy. TCRdb analysed the 5' RACE reads with MiXCR anew, one entry per CDR3 protein. This repertoire shows tens of thousands of distinct CDR3 sequences, approximately 7.4% found once; its top ten account for 2.9%. Material: peripheral blood. The receptors shown here come from an adult who had HIV and had not received antiretroviral therapy, or was an uninfected healthy control (not recorded which). Both conserved end residues are part of each CDR3. A D gene is named only where the DNA matches it firmly. Clone size is given for some rows only: seen once, a few or many times, or a class if the clone is expanded.

v_gene: TRBV28; abundance: .; d_gene: .; j_gene: TRBJ1-1; CDR3aa: CASRSEFETFF; CDR3nt: TGTGCCAGCAGGTCAGAGTTTGAAACTTTCTTT
v_gene: TRBV5-1; abundance: few; d_gene: TRBD2; j_gene: TRBJ2-5; CDR3aa: CASSLGLAEFQETQYF; CDR3nt: TGCGCCAGCAGCTTGGGTCTAGCGGAGTTCCAAGAGACCCAGTACTTC
v_gene: TRBV7-2; abundance: .; d_gene: TRBD2; j_gene: TRBJ2-3; CDR3aa: CASSRQLAGGMDTQYF; CDR3nt: TGTGCCAGCAGCCGCCAACTAGCGGGAGGGATGGATACGCAGTATTTT
v_gene: TRBV29-1; abundance: .; d_gene: TRBD2; j_gene: TRBJ2-5; CDR3aa: CSVVGSGGETQYF; CDR3nt: TGCAGCGTTGTGGGGAGCGGGGGGGAGACCCAGTACTTC
v_gene: TRBV5-5; abundance: many; d_gene: .; j_gene: TRBJ1-1; CDR3aa: CASSKGPNTEAFF; CDR3nt: TGTGCCAGCAGCAAGGGGCCGAACACTGAAGCTTTCTTT
v_gene: TRBV7-8; abundance: many; d_gene: .; j_gene: TRBJ2-2; CDR3aa: CASSLGGAWSGELFF; CDR3nt: TGTGCCAGCAGCTTAGGGGGGGCCTGGTCCGGGGAGCTGTTTTTT
v_gene: TRBV14; abundance: few; d_gene: .; j_gene: TRBJ2-3; CDR3aa: CASSQGGGDTQYF; CDR3nt: TGTGCCAGCAGCCAAGGAGGGGGAGATACGCAGTATTTT
v_gene: TRBV5-1; abundance: .; d_gene: TRBD2; j_gene: TRBJ2-1; CDR3aa: CASSGGTSGIINEQFF; CDR3nt: TGCGCCAGCAGCGGAGGGACTAGCGGGATTATCAATGAGCAGTTCTTC
v_gene: TRBV6-1; abundance: few; d_gene: .; j_gene: TRBJ1-5; CDR3aa: CASSDQLGNQPQHF; CDR3nt: TGTGCCAGCAGTGATCAACTTGGCAATCAGCCCCAGCATTTT
v_gene: TRBV27; abundance: many; d_gene: .; j_gene: TRBJ1-5; CDR3aa: CASSLLGSYDQPQHF; CDR3nt: TGTGCCAGCAGTTTATTGGGCAGCTATGATCAGCCCCAGCATTTT
v_gene: TRBV12-3/TRBV12-4; abundance: few; d_gene: .; j_gene: TRBJ1-1; CDR3aa: CASSLEGRGTEAFF; CDR3nt: TGTGCCAGCAGTTTAGAGGGACGGGGCACTGAAGCTTTCTTT
v_gene: TRBV29-1; abundance: many; d_gene: TRBD1; j_gene: TRBJ2-7; CDR3aa: CSVGETGGTHEQYF; CDR3nt: TGCAGCGTTGGCGAAACAGGGGGGACGCACGAGCAGTACTTC
v_gene: TRBV28; abundance: few; d_gene: .; j_gene: TRBJ2-5; CDR3aa: CASRPSMQTQYF; CDR3nt: TGTGCCAGCAGGCCAAGTATGCAGACCCAGTACTTC
v_gene: TRBV7-2; abundance: many; d_gene: TRBD1; j_gene: TRBJ2-3; CDR3aa: CASSLLGTDTDTQYF; CDR3nt: TGTGCCAGCAGCTTATTGGGGACAGACACAGATACGCAGTATTTT
v_gene: TRBV7-3; abundance: .; d_gene: .; j_gene: TRBJ1-6; CDR3aa: CASSLGGTSPLHF; CDR3nt: TGTGCCAGCAGCCTCGGGGGGACTTCACCCCTCCACTTT
v_gene: TRBV28; abundance: .; d_gene: .; j_gene: TRBJ2-2; CDR3aa: CATSGTEKTGELFF; CDR3nt: TGTGCCACCTCTGGGACGGAAAAAACCGGGGAGCTGTTTTTT
v_gene: TRBV7-9; abundance: few; d_gene: TRBD2; j_gene: TRBJ2-1; CDR3aa: CASSSREGNLNEQFF; CDR3nt: TGTGCCAGCAGCTCGCGGGAGGGCAATTTAAATGAGCAGTTCTTC
v_gene: TRBV27; abundance: many; d_gene: TRBD2; j_gene: TRBJ2-5; CDR3aa: CASGFLAGGQETQYF; CDR3nt: TGTGCCAGCGGGTTTTTAGCGGGAGGACAAGAGACCCAGTACTTC
v_gene: TRBV6-4; abundance: many; d_gene: .; j_gene: TRBJ2-6; CDR3aa: CASTPDSDSGANVLTF; CDR3nt: TGTGCCAGCACTCCGGACAGCGACTCTGGGGCCAACGTCCTGACTTTC
v_gene: TRBV27; abundance: .; d_gene: .; j_gene: TRBJ2-2; CDR3aa: CASSTLETGELFF; CDR3nt: TGTGCCAGCAGTACATTGGAGACCGGGGAGCTGTTTTTT
v_gene: TRBV6-1; abundance: .; d_gene: .; j_gene: TRBJ1-2; CDR3aa: CASSDRDYGYTF; CDR3nt: TGTGCCAGCAGTGACAGGGACTATGGCTACACCTTC
v_gene: TRBV28; abundance: .; d_gene: .; j_gene: TRBJ2-3; CDR3aa: CASSSPGRGTDTQYF; CDR3nt: TGTGCCAGCAGTTCCCCGGGACGCGGCACAGATACGCAGTATTTT
v_gene: TRBV2; abundance: .; d_gene: .; j_gene: TRBJ2-2; CDR3aa: CASRPTLDHTGELFF; CDR3nt: TGTGCCAGCAGGCCTACACTAGACCACACCGGGGAGCTGTTTTTT
v_gene: TRBV20-1; abundance: once; d_gene: .; j_gene: TRBJ1-1; CDR3aa: CSARMDKAFF; CDR3nt: TGCAGTGCTAGGATGGATAAGGCTTTCTTT
v_gene: TRBV12-3/TRBV12-4; abundance: .; d_gene: .; j_gene: TRBJ2-2; CDR3aa: CASSFGTGTVNTGELFF; CDR3nt: TGTGCCAGCAGTTTTGGCACCGGGACGGTGAACACCGGGGAGCTGTTTTTT
v_gene: TRBV29-1; abundance: few; d_gene: .; j_gene: TRBJ1-1; CDR3aa: CSVQGHTEAFF; CDR3nt: TGCAGCGTCCAGGGCCACACTGAAGCTTTCTTT
v_gene: TRBV28; abundance: many; d_gene: .; j_gene: TRBJ2-5; CDR3aa: CASSLSETQYF; CDR3nt: TGTGCCAGCAGTTTGTCTGAGACCCAGTACTTC
v_gene: TRBV28; abundance: many; d_gene: TRBD2; j_gene: TRBJ2-7; CDR3aa: CASSLYSPSGSAYEQYF; CDR3nt: TGTGCCAGCAGCCTGTACTCTCCTAGCGGGAGTGCCTACGAGCAGTACTTC
v_gene: TRBV2; abundance: .; d_gene: .; j_gene: TRBJ2-1; CDR3aa: CASMSGSYNEQFF; CDR3nt: TGTGCCAGCATGTCAGGGTCCTACAATGAGCAGTTCTTC
v_gene: TRBV28; abundance: few; d_gene: .; j_gene: TRBJ1-5; CDR3aa: CASSLELVEVVAQHF; CDR3nt: TGTGCCAGCAGTTTAGAATTGGTGGAAGTGGTTGCCCAGCATTTT
v_gene: TRBV28; abundance: .; d_gene: .; j_gene: TRBJ1-2; CDR3aa: CASSLWAGDGGYTF; CDR3nt: TGTGCCAGCAGTTTATGGGCAGGGGATGGTGGCTACACCTTC
v_gene: TRBV6-5; abundance: .; d_gene: TRBD1; j_gene: TRBJ1-5; CDR3aa: CASGGGLKGQPQHF; CDR3nt: TGTGCCAGCGGAGGGGGCTTGAAGGGTCAGCCCCAGCATTTT
v_gene: TRBV2; abundance: .; d_gene: .; j_gene: TRBJ1-1; CDR3aa: CASNGEGFPEAFF; CDR3nt: TGTGCCAGCAACGGGGAGGGTTTCCCTGAAGCTTTCTTT
v_gene: TRBV20-1; abundance: .; d_gene: .; j_gene: TRBJ2-1; CDR3aa: CSASGPSYNEQFF; CDR3nt: TGCAGTGCTAGCGGGCCCTCCTACAATGAGCAGTTCTTC
v_gene: TRBV20-1; abundance: few; d_gene: .; j_gene: TRBJ1-1; CDR3aa: CSARQRQIQGDTEAFF; CDR3nt: TGCAGTGCTAGACAACGGCAAATCCAAGGGGACACTGAAGCTTTCTTT
v_gene: TRBV5-1; abundance: .; d_gene: .; j_gene: TRBJ1-1; CDR3aa: CASSSSQGGTEAFF; CDR3nt: TGCGCCAGCAGCTCTTCTCAGGGTGGAACTGAAGCTTTCTTT
v_gene: TRBV20-1; abundance: many; d_gene: .; j_gene: TRBJ2-5; CDR3aa: CSARVGTVKETQYF; CDR3nt: TGCAGTGCTAGAGTGGGGACTGTAAAAGAGACCCAGTACTTC
v_gene: TRBV28; abundance: .; d_gene: TRBD2; j_gene: TRBJ2-4; CDR3aa: CASSPDGLAANIQYF; CDR3nt: TGTGCCAGCAGCCCGGACGGACTAGCGGCAAACATTCAGTACTTC
v_gene: TRBV29-1; abundance: few; d_gene: .; j_gene: TRBJ2-5; CDR3aa: CSVDMDGKETQYF; CDR3nt: TGCAGCGTTGACATGGACGGAAAAGAGACCCAGTACTTC
v_gene: TRBV7-8; abundance: many; d_gene: .; j_gene: TRBJ1-5; CDR3aa: CASSLVDSNQPQHF; CDR3nt: TGTGCCAGCAGCTTAGTGGACAGCAATCAGCCCCAGCATTTT
v_gene: TRBV28; abundance: few; d_gene: TRBD2; j_gene: TRBJ2-1; CDR3aa: CASTKYPTSGRLGEQFF; CDR3nt: TGTGCCAGCACTAAATACCCGACTAGCGGGAGGTTAGGAGAGCAGTTCTTC
v_gene: TRBV6-2/TRBV6-3; abundance: few; d_gene: .; j_gene: TRBJ2-7; CDR3aa: CATTEGWPYEQYF; CDR3nt: TGTGCCACCACGGAGGGATGGCCCTACGAGCAGTACTTC
v_gene: TRBV4-3; abundance: many; d_gene: TRBD1; j_gene: TRBJ2-7; CDR3aa: CASSPVPGQGSYEQYF; CDR3nt: TGCGCCAGCAGCCCGGTACCGGGACAGGGAAGCTACGAGCAGTACTTC
v_gene: TRBV7-2; abundance: .; d_gene: .; j_gene: TRBJ2-1; CDR3aa: CASSPTATYNEQFF; CDR3nt: TGTGCCAGCAGCCCGACTGCGACCTACAATGAGCAGTTCTTC
v_gene: TRBV7-2; abundance: many; d_gene: .; j_gene: TRBJ1-3; CDR3aa: CASSRRGAFGNTIYF; CDR3nt: TGTGCCAGCAGCCGTCGCGGGGCATTTGGAAACACCATATATTTT
v_gene: TRBV29-1; abundance: .; d_gene: .; j_gene: TRBJ2-1; CDR3aa: CSVEYLGGGEQFF; CDR3nt: TGCAGCGTTGAATATTTAGGAGGCGGTGAGCAGTTCTTC